This T cell receptor beta chain originates from a study of beta chain features in type 1 diabetes. Reverse transcription of all isolated RNA meant that expressed TCRB transcripts were sequenced. Some clones are missing from TCRdb's copy, which holds only in-frame ones; the method was immunoSEQ multiplex PCR. The sample has around 250,000 clones, about 14% seen once; the top ten hold 0.025% to 0.03%. Note on this clone: What it binds is unknown.

General observations from the study: When Type 1 diabetes patients were examined, their TCRB CDR3s proved moderately but significantly shorter in all four CD4+ subsets. Patients and controls would be equally affected if PCR favored shorter templates.

A heparinised blood draw that averaged roughly 120 mL was obtained once from each donor. The sequence derives from a woman in her thirties or forties in good health. Specimen: naive CD4+ T cells from blood.

This CDR3 reads CASSPESRGAQPQHF. CDR3 sequence (DNA): TGTGCCAGCTCACCAGAGTCCAGGGGTGCTCAGCCCCAGCATTTT. The chain is built from TRBV18 and TRBJ1-5, with D tentatively TRBD1 (6 bases). Looked up from germline, CDR1 is KGHSH and CDR2 is LQKENI. The CDR3 has 15 residues. The ends were cut back, 2 bases at V and 6 bases at J, with 14 bases in the middle.